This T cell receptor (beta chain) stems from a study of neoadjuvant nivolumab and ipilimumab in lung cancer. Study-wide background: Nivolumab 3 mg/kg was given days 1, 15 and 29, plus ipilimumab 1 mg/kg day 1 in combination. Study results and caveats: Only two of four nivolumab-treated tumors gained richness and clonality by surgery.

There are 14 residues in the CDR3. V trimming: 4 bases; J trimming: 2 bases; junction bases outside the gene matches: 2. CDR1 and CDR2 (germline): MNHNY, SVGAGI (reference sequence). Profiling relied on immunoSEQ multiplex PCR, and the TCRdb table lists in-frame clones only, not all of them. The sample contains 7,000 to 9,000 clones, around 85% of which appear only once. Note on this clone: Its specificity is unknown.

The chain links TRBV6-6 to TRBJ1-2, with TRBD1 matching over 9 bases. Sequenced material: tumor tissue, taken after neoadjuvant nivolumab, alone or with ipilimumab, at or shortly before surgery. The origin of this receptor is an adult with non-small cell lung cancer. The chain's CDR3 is CASSWGTGNYGYTF. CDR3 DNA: TGTGCCAGCAGTTGGGGGACAGGGAACTATGGCTACACCTTC.